The next 29 T cell receptor beta chains were all read from a single sample in a study of cytomegalovirus exposure and HLA in healthy donors (dated by TCRdb to about 2017). Library preparation was by the immunoSEQ multiplex PCR assay. The multiplex PCR relied on a mix of 60 forward primers for TCR Vbeta segments and 13 reverse primers for TCR Jbeta segments. As stored in TCRdb, this immuneACCESS dataset retains in-frame rearrangements with V and J assigned. A fraction of the clones does not appear; measured against another copy, unresolved V genes explain less than half of the discrepancy, and the remainder lacks a known reason. This sample is represented by over 150,000 clones; about 74% of them were singletons. Jointly, the top ten make up under 4.5% of the sample. Sequenced: PBMCs. These TCRs come from a woman between 40 and 55 years old in good health and CMV-seronegative.

V is TRBV5-1 and J is TRBJ2-7; the D gene is possibly TRBD1 (5 bases). The CDR3 extends over 14 amino acids. The germline V and J ends were trimmed by 0 bases and 5 bases, with 12 bases remaining between them. Per germline, CDR1 SGHRS and CDR2 YFSETQ. This CDR3 reads CASSLATGSHEQYF. The CDR3 DNA reads as TGCGCCAGCAGCTTGGCCACAGGAAGCCACGAGCAGTACTTC.

The chain recombines TRBV5-6 with TRBJ2-7; D is perhaps TRBD1 (6 bases). This CDR3 is 16 amino acids long. The V end was cut by 0 bases, the J end by 2 bases, with 15 bases between. Looked up from germline, CDR1 is SGHDT and CDR2 is YYEEEE. The CDR3 sequence: CASSLAGEVRPYEQYF. The CDR3 DNA reads as TGTGCCAGCAGCTTGGCAGGGGAAGTCAGACCCTACGAGCAGTACTTC.

The rearrangement links TRBV7-6 to TRBJ2-3; D uncertain. The CDR3 contains 13 residues. The germline V gene has CDR1 SGHVS and CDR2 FNYEAQ. V was shortened by 6 bases and J by 0 bases, with 7 bases between the two germline ends. The CDR3 loop is CASSITSTDTQYF. Here the CDR3 DNA reads TGTGCCAGCAGTATAACTAGCACAGATACGCAGTATTTT. The complete variable domain, with remaining parts taken from reference TRBV7-6 and TRBJ2-3, reads GAGVSQSPRYKVTKRGQDVALRCDPISGHVSLYWYRQALGQGPEFLTYFNYEAQQDKSGLPNDRFSAERPEGSISTLTIQRTEQRDSAMYRCASSITSTDTQYFGPGTRLTVL.

V usage is TRBV27 and J usage is TRBJ1-5; weak D call: TRBD1 (5 bases). Trimming pared 8 bases from V and 8 bases from J, leaving 19 bases between. CDR3 length: 14 residues. Germline CDR1 and CDR2: MNHEY and SMNVEV (reference sequence). CDR3 amino acids: CASRRQGEGEPQHF. The CDR3 region has the DNA TGTGCCAGCCGAAGGCAGGGTGAAGGGGAGCCCCAGCATTTT.

The genes are TRBV5-6 and TRBJ2-7, with 9 bases aligning to TRBD1. The CDR3 extends over 17 amino acids. Trimming at V came to 5 bases and at J to 2 bases, leaving 14 bases not matched to a gene. Germline CDR1 is SGHDT and CDR2 is YYEEEE. CDR3: CASSSASGTGTTYEQYF. The CDR3 region has the DNA TGTGCCAGCAGTTCCGCTTCCGGGACAGGGACGACCTACGAGCAGTACTTC.

This chain links TRBV19 with TRBJ1-1; D is possibly TRBD1 (6 bases). V shed 3 bases and J shed 6 bases, with 17 bases lying between them. The V gene's germline CDR1 is LNHDA and CDR2 SQIVND (reference sequence). The CDR3 is 15 residues long. The CDR3 spells CASSINSGVEAEAFF. The CDR3 region has the DNA TGTGCCAGTAGTATTAACTCAGGGGTTGAGGCTGAAGCTTTCTTT.

The chain joins TRBV2 to TRBJ2-5, with 10 positions matching TRBD2. The CDR3 has 15 amino acids. V shed 6 bases and J 2 bases; nucleotides not matched to a gene: 6. Germline V gene lookup returns CDR1 SNHLY and CDR2 FYNNEI. The CDR3: CASRGQAGGQETQYF. In nucleotides, the CDR3 is TGTGCCAGCAGAGGACAAGCGGGGGGGCAAGAGACCCAGTACTTC.

CDR3 sequence reads: CASSPTLLNTEAFF. The DNA for the CDR3 is TGTGCCAGCAGCCCAACTCTCTTAAACACTGAAGCTTTCTTT. The genes are TRBV6-1 and TRBJ1-1; D remains unclear. The V end was cut by 6 bases, the J end by 2 bases, with 13 bases between. Germline CDR1 reads MNHNS; CDR2 reads SASEGT. This CDR3 comprises 14 residues.

The rearrangement uses TRBV6-6 and TRBJ1-2; 9 bases are shared with TRBD1. CDR3 size: 16 residues. Germline CDR1 reads MNHNY; CDR2 reads SVGAGI (reference sequence). V lost 7 bases, J lost 0 bases, and 9 bases stayed unmatched. CDR3 loop: CASTPGDREANYGYTF. Here the CDR3 DNA reads TGTGCCAGCACCCCTGGGGACAGGGAAGCTAACTATGGCTACACCTTC.

In its sample, this clone was seen a few times. The V call is TRBV6-1, the J call TRBJ2-3, with 8 bases aligning to TRBD2. V dropped 1 base and J dropped 5; count of bases not matched to a gene: 5. The CDR3 runs 15 residues. Per germline, CDR1 MNHNS and CDR2 SASEGT. CDR3 protein: CASSEVAGQGDTQYF. CDR3 bases: TGTGCCAGCAGTGAAGTAGCGGGGCAGGGAGATACGCAGTATTTT.

This rearrangement joins TRBV2 to TRBJ2-1; D call uncertain. CDR1 and CDR2 from the germline V gene are SNHLY and FYNNEI. The CDR3 consists of 15 residues. With 5 bases removed from V and 3 bases from J, the gap between germline ends came to 14 bases. The CDR3 nucleotides are TGTGCCAGCAGTATTAGTGTCCCCCTCTACAATGAGCAGTTCTTC. Translated, it gives CASSISVPLYNEQFF. Together with reference TRBV2 and TRBJ2-1, the CDR3 gives the full variable domain: EPEVTQTPSHQVTQMGQEVILRCVPISNHLYFYWYRQILGQKVEFLVSFYNNEISEKSEIFDDQFSVERPDGSNFTLKIRSTKLEDSAMYFCASSISVPLYNEQFFGPGTRLTVL.

This chain links TRBV5-8 with TRBJ2-7; 7 positions match TRBD1. Germline V gene sequence: CDR1 SGHTS, CDR2 YDEGEE. The CDR3 has 14 amino acids. V shed 5 bases, J shed 6 bases, and the junction held 11 bases outside the gene matches. CDR3 loop: CASRTGTSFIEQYF. The CDR3 DNA sequence: TGTGCCAGCAGGACAGGGACCTCATTTATCGAGCAGTACTTC.

A few counts support this clone. V is TRBV19 and J is TRBJ1-2; D is ambiguous. The germline CDR1 and CDR2 sequences are LNHDA and SQIVND (reference sequence). This CDR3 comprises 15 residues. Trimming took 10 bases from V and 0 from J, leaving 18 bases between them. CDR3 protein: CATSLPEVPNYGYTF. CDR3 coding DNA: TGTGCCACCTCCCTCCCCGAGGTACCTAACTATGGCTACACCTTC.

This sequence joins TRBV6-5 and TRBJ1-1, with D tentatively TRBD1 (5 bases). Between the trimmed V and J ends, which lost 6 bases and 0 bases, there was a span of 11 bases. This CDR3 has 14 amino acids. Germline V gene lookup returns CDR1 MNHEY and CDR2 SVGAGI. CDR3: CASRGLYVNTEAFF. CDR3 sequence (DNA): TGTGCCAGCAGGGGACTTTACGTGAACACTGAAGCTTTCTTT.

This sequence joins TRBV28 and TRBJ1-5; D gene ambiguous. CDR3 length: 15 residues. Trimming took 7 bases from V and 0 from J, leaving 13 bases between them. Germline CDR1 and CDR2: MDHEN and SYDVKM. For the CDR3, the DNA is TGTGCCAGCATGGTGACGGACTCTAGCAATCAGCCCCAGCATTTT. This codes for CASMVTDSSNQPQHF. The variable domain in full, with the rest retrieved from reference TRBV28 and TRBJ1-5, is DVKVTQSSRYLVKRTGEKVFLECVQDMDHENMFWYRQDPGLGLRLIYFSYDVKMKEKGDIPEGYSVSREKKERFSLILESASTNQTSMYLCASMVTDSSNQPQHFGDGTRLSIL.

This clone was seen a single time. The V and J genes are TRBV10-3 and TRBJ1-5; weak D call: TRBD1 (5 bases). The germline V gene encodes CDR1 ENHRY and CDR2 SYGVKD. The CDR3 contains 15 residues. With 5 bases removed from V and 5 bases from J, the gap between germline ends came to 16 bases. The CDR3: CAISPQGYRDQPQHF. The CDR3 DNA follows: TGTGCCATCAGTCCTCAGGGATACAGAGATCAGCCCCAGCATTTT.

The chain recombines TRBV6-6 with TRBJ2-7; TRBD1 matches 7 bases. Germline-derived CDR1 and CDR2 are MNHNY and SVGAGI (reference sequence). CDR3 size: 14 residues. With 2 bases clipped from V and 4 bases from J, the junction kept 5 bases outside the gene matches. The CDR3 DNA reads as TGTGCCAGCAGTTACCCGGGACAGTTATACGAGCAGTACTTC. Protein product: CASSYPGQLYEQYF.

V gene TRBV5-1 combines with J gene TRBJ1-2, with TRBD1 matching 7 bases. The junction had 7 bases not matched to a gene; V was cut back by 2 bases and J by 3 bases. This CDR3 is built from 15 residues. From germline, CDR1 is SGHRS and CDR2 YFSETQ. This CDR3 reads CASSFDPGQYYGYTF. CDR3 in DNA: TGCGCCAGCAGCTTCGACCCGGGACAGTACTATGGCTACACCTTC.

The chain couples TRBV27 to TRBJ1-4; D unclear. Germline CDR1 MNHEY, CDR2 SMNVEV (reference sequence). The CDR3 totals 15 residues. Trimming removed 1 base from V and 8 bases from J, with 14 bases in between. CDR3 in DNA: TGTGCCAGCAGTTTATGGGGTCTTAGAGGGGAAAAACTGTTTTTT. This gives the protein CASSLWGLRGEKLFF.

The V call is TRBV6-1, the J call TRBJ1-2, with 12 bases that match TRBD1. With V trimmed by 5 bases and J by 4 bases, 5 bases remained unmatched. The CDR3 runs 15 residues. Germline CDR1 MNHNS, CDR2 SASEGT. CDR3 sequence (DNA): TGTGCCAGCAGTCCAGGGACAGGGGGCACCTATGGCTACACCTTC. As protein: CASSPGTGGTYGYTF.

There are a few counts of this clone. This chain uses TRBV27 with TRBJ2-7; a possible D gene is TRBD1 (5 bases). Between the trimmed V and J ends, which lost 1 base and 2 bases, there was a span of 9 bases. The CDR3 spans 14 residues. The germline V gene has CDR1 MNHEY and CDR2 SMNVEV (reference sequence). The CDR3 reads CASSLLGQTYEQYF. CDR3 nucleotides: TGTGCCAGCAGTTTATTGGGGCAGACCTACGAGCAGTACTTC.

Worth noting for this clone: Different DNA sequences within this sample yield the same CDR3. The chain is built from TRBV5-1 and TRBJ1-1; 9 nucleotides line up with TRBD1. In germline, CDR1 is SGHRS, CDR2 YFSETQ. The CDR3 is 14 residues long. Unmatched junction bases numbered 2, after V lost 3 bases and J lost 2 bases. The CDR3 protein is CASSSGQGNTEAFF. The CDR3 DNA reads TGCGCCAGCAGCTCGGGACAGGGAAACACTGAAGCTTTCTTT.

The chain has TRBV30 and TRBJ2-3; 7 bases match TRBD2. Germline CDR1 is GTSNPN and CDR2 is SVGIG (reference sequence). This CDR3 spans 17 amino acids. Losses at the gene ends were 3 bases for V and 2 bases for J; bases not matched to a gene: 14. CDR3 DNA sequence: TGTGCCTGGAGCCATCTCCCCGTCGGGAGGCTCACAGATACGCAGTATTTT. This sequence encodes CAWSHLPVGRLTDTQYF. The variable domain in full, with the rest retrieved from reference TRBV30 and TRBJ2-3, is SQTIHQWPATLVQPVGSPLSLECTVEGTSNPNLYWYRQAAGRGLQLLFYSVGIGQISSEVPQNLSASRPQDRQFILSSKKLLLSDSGFYLCAWSHLPVGRLTDTQYFGPGTRLTVL.

The V call is TRBV11-2, the J call TRBJ1-6; TRBD1 agrees at 8 bases. CDR3 length: 14 residues. CDR1 is SGHAT and CDR2 is FQNNGV in the germline V gene. The J segment lost 10 bases and the V segment lost 4 bases, leaving 6 bases of the junction unmatched. CDR3 residues: CASSWQGARSPLHF. For the CDR3, the DNA is TGTGCCAGCAGCTGGCAGGGGGCTCGGTCACCCCTCCACTTT.

This clone was recorded once. The chain uses TRBV23-1 and TRBJ1-2; D is undetermined. TRBV23-1 is an ORF, with its function uncertain. The CDR3 length is 13 residues. Trimming shortened V by 2 bases and J by 4 bases, and 8 bases separated the two germline ends. The CDR3 loop reads CASSQGLSYGYTF. As DNA, the CDR3 is TGCGCCAGCAGTCAAGGGCTTTCCTATGGCTACACCTTC.

As regards this clone: Other DNA variants within this sample encode the same CDR3. The chain uses TRBV7-9 and TRBJ1-1, with unresolved D. This CDR3 has 14 amino acids. In germline, CDR1 is SEHNR, CDR2 FQNEAQ (reference sequence). Deletions cut 1 base from V and 1 base from J, with 7 bases between. CDR3 amino acids: CASSLVAGNTEAFF. In nucleotides, the CDR3 is TGTGCCAGCAGCTTAGTGGCAGGGAACACTGAAGCTTTCTTT.

The chain employs TRBV9 and TRBJ1-3; no reliable D call. V gave up 0 bases and J gave up 4 bases, with 11 bases separating them. Germline assignment: CDR1 SGDLS and CDR2 YYNGEE. The CDR3 covers 15 residues. The CDR3 sequence: CASSVGLATGNTIYF. The CDR3 region has the DNA TGTGCCAGCAGCGTAGGATTAGCTACGGGAAACACCATATATTTT.

The chain joins TRBV11-3 to TRBJ2-3; D not certain. The CDR3 runs 14 residues. V gave up 8 bases and J gave up 1 base, with 13 bases separating them. Germline loops: CDR1 SGHNT, CDR2 YENEEA. The CDR3 DNA reads TGTGCCAGCCGCATATCGTCAGGCACAGATACGCAGTATTTT. Translation: CASRISSGTDTQYF.

This rearrangement joins TRBV6-5 to TRBJ1-1, with TRBD1 matching 10 bases. This CDR3 contains 14 residues. Germline V gives CDR1 MNHEY, CDR2 SVGAGI. V gave up 5 bases and J gave up 4 bases; unmatched junction bases: 4. The CDR3: CASSETGGITEAFF. CDR3 sequence (DNA): TGTGCCAGCAGTGAGACAGGGGGCATCACTGAAGCTTTCTTT.